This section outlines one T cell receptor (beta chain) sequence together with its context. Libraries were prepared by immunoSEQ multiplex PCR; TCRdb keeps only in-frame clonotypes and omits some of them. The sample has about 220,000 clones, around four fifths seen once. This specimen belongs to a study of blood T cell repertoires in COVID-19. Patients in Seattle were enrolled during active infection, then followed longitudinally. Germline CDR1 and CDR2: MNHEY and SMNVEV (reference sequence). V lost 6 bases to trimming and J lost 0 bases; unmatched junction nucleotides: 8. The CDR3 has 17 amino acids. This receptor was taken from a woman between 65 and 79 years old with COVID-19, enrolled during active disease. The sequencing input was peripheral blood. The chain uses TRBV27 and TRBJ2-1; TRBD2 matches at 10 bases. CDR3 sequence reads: CASSREGLAPSYNEQFF. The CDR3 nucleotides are TGTGCCAGCAGCCGAGAGGGACTAGCGCCCTCCTACAATGAGCAGTTCTTC.